What follows is one T cell receptor (beta chain) and its context. As yet, its antigen is unknown. Trimming stripped 3 bases from V and 0 bases from J, with 8 bases between. CDR3 length: 14 residues. Germline-derived CDR1 and CDR2 are MNHEY and SVGAGI. This entry is derived from a study of long-term antiretroviral therapy in people with HIV. Notes on the study in general: Researchers lacked any data on ART adherence, viral resistance or therapy changes.

Assay version v3.0 of immunoSEQ was used, and it was run at survey level. Some clones are missing from TCRdb's copy, which holds only in-frame ones; the method was immunoSEQ multiplex PCR. The sample lists roughly 20,000 clones; about nine tenths were seen once. This sequence originates from a woman in her 30s with HIV. The V gene is TRBV6-5, the J gene TRBJ1-1; D unclear. The material was unsorted PBMCs, obtained approximately 4.2 years before starting antiretroviral therapy. This CDR3 reads CASSYRALNTEAFF. The CDR3, as DNA: TGTGCCAGCAGTTATAGGGCCCTGAACACTGAAGCTTTCTTT.